The T cell receptor (beta chain) described here comes from a study of neurological immune-mediated disorders. At least ten counts were recorded for this clonotype. Stated time point: technical triplicate 2. V lost 4 bases and J 5 bases, leaving 11 bases between the germline ends. The germline V gene has CDR1 MNHNS and CDR2 SASEGT. This CDR3 has 13 residues. MiXCR, run by TCRdb on the 5' RACE reads, gives a single entry per CDR3 protein. The repertoire holds roughly 32,000 distinct CDR3 sequences, with 10% to 15% as singletons. The sequenced material came from CD4+ T cells from blood. The chain links TRBV6-1 to TRBJ2-5, with D unclear. This clonotype originated in a female donor with HTLV-1-associated myelopathy (HAM/TSP). The CDR3 sequence is CASSGSPGETQYF. In DNA form, the CDR3 reads TGTGCCAGCAGTGGCAGCCCCGGGGAGACCCAGTACTTC.